The 11 T cell receptor beta chains listed next were all sequenced from one sample in a study of regulatory T cells in long-lasting Graves disease. Time point in this sample: newly diagnosed GD, antithyroid drugs for less than 3 months. The authors made the TCR library using RNA they extracted from PBMCs. Investigators prepared the TCR beta libraries by applying iRepertoire HTBI primers and Arm-PCR of CDR3 regions. TCRdb re-derived calls from the multiplex PCR reads in MiXCR, one entry per CDR3 protein. The data hold approximately 540,000 distinct CDR3 sequences, with around 12% observed a single time. Another study also made use of these data, one on T cells in Graves' hyperthyroidism and ophthalmopathy.

The source was peripheral blood mononuclear cells (PBMCs), collected at new diagnosis, from a patient treated with antithyroid drugs. Source of these receptors: a woman between 25 and 40 years old with Graves disease.

This clonotype came up once. The chain carries TRBV29-1 and TRBJ2-3, with D possibly being TRBD1 or TRBD2 (5 bases each). CDR1 is SQVTM and CDR2 is ANQGSEA in the germline V gene. The CDR3 totals 12 residues. Deletions cut 6 bases from V and 2 bases from J, with 9 bases between. CDR3 sequence: CSVHGATDTQYF. CDR3 DNA: TGCAGCGTCCACGGGGCCACAGATACGCAGTATTTT.

This clonotype has ten or more counts. The chain carries TRBV12-5 and TRBJ1-1; weak D call: TRBD1 (6 bases). The length of the CDR3 is 18 residues. V dropped 3 bases and J dropped 1 base, with 21 bases sitting between them. Germline CDR1 and CDR2: LGHNT and FRNRAP. The CDR3: CASGLTRDTEKQNTEAFF. CDR3 sequence (DNA): TGTGCTAGTGGTTTAACCCGGGACACGGAGAAGCAGAACACTGAAGCTTTCTTT.

This clonotype was observed many times. The genes are TRBV29-1 and TRBJ1-6; 7 bases agree with TRBD1. The V segment lost 4 bases and the J segment 6 bases; nucleotides outside the gene matches: 3. CDR3 size: 13 residues. Germline V lookup: CDR1 SQVTM, CDR2 ANQGSEA. CDR3 protein: CSVGAGGNSPLHF. As DNA, the CDR3 is TGCAGCGTTGGGGCAGGGGGTAATTCACCCCTCCACTTT. The full variable domain, its missing parts supplied by reference TRBV29-1 and TRBJ1-6, is SAVISQKPSRDICQRGTSLTIQCQVDSQVTMMFWYRQQPGQSLTLIATANQGSEATYESGFVIDKFPISRPNLTFSTLTVSNMSPEDSSIYLCSVGAGGNSPLHFGNGTRLTVT.

This clonotype was detected ten times or more. This chain uses TRBV28 with TRBJ1-5; weak D call: TRBD1 (5 bases). This CDR3 contains 12 residues. CDR1 and CDR2 from the germline V gene are MDHEN and SYDVKM. Between the trimmed V and J ends, which lost 4 bases and 9 bases, there was a span of 10 bases. This chain's CDR3 is CASSWRGLPQHF. For the CDR3, the DNA is TGTGCCAGCAGTTGGCGGGGGTTGCCCCAGCATTTT.

This clonotype was observed once. A much larger clonotype is one base distant, so this may be a read error. This chain connects TRBV6-4 to TRBJ1-6; the D gene is possibly TRBD1 (6 bases). Trimming stripped 5 bases from V and 6 bases from J, with 14 bases between. Per the germline V gene, CDR1 is MRHNA and CDR2 is SNTAGT. CDR3 size: 15 residues. The CDR3 DNA reads TGTGCCAGCAGTTACGCTGACAGGTCTAATTCACCCCTCCACTTT. Translation gives CASSYADRSNSPLHF.

V usage is TRBV16 and J usage is TRBJ1-2; no clear D gene. V was cut by 1 base and J by 0 bases, with 12 bases left in between. CDR3 size: 16 residues. From germline, CDR1 is KGHSY and CDR2 FQNENV. CDR3 bases: TGTGCCAGCAGCCAATATATCCCAGAAGCTAACTATGGCTACACCTTC. Translation: CASSQYIPEANYGYTF.

In this sample, this clonotype turned up a few times. The chain recombines TRBV6-1 with TRBJ2-1; D possibly corresponds to TRBD1 (6 bases). V gave up 7 bases and J gave up 4 bases, with 20 bases separating them. The germline CDR1 and CDR2 sequences are MNHNS and SASEGT. The length of the CDR3 is 16 residues. CDR3 nucleotides: TGTGCCAGCACCATAAAGCCGGGACAACCATACAATGAGCAGTTCTTC. Translating gives CASTIKPGQPYNEQFF.

There are many counts of this clonotype. This rearrangement joins TRBV7-2 to TRBJ2-1; the D is unclear. Trimming pared 0 bases from V and 6 bases from J, leaving 9 bases between. CDR1 is SGHTA, CDR2 FQGNSA, per germline. The CDR3 runs to 14 residues. The CDR3 loop is CASSLAGRSNEQFF. CDR3 nucleotide sequence: TGTGCCAGCAGCTTAGCGGGAAGGTCCAATGAGCAGTTCTTC.

CDR3 residues: CAWNQGTGYNEQFF. CDR3 coding DNA: TGTGCCTGGAATCAAGGGACAGGATACAATGAGCAGTTCTTC. The chain couples TRBV30 to TRBJ2-1; TRBD1 matches 8 bases. Germline trimming cut 4 bases from V and 4 bases from J; bases unmatched to any gene: 6. In germline, CDR1 is GTSNPN, CDR2 SVGIG (reference sequence). CDR3 length: 14 residues. The whole variable domain, filled in from reference TRBV30 and TRBJ2-1, reads SQTIHQWPATLVQPVGSPLSLECTVEGTSNPNLYWYRQAAGRGLQLLFYSVGIGQISSEVPQNLSASRPQDRQFILSSKKLLLSDSGFYLCAWNQGTGYNEQFFGPGTRLTVL.

With regard to this clonotype: A far bigger clonotype differs at one base, so this is likely a read error. As the CDR3 is not closed by the conserved phenylalanine or tryptophan, this likely results from a read error. The chain links TRBV7-9 to TRBJ1-6; 9 bases match TRBD1. Germline V gives CDR1 SEHNR, CDR2 FQNEAQ (reference sequence). CDR3 length equals 15 residues. The trim removed 6 bases at V and 10 bases at J, leaving 10 bases unmatched. The CDR3 bases are TGTGCCAGCAGTCGTAACACAGGGGGCAACTCACCCCTCCACCTT. This codes for CASSRNTGGNSPLHL.

The table lists this clonotype with many counts. The chain uses TRBV5-1 and TRBJ2-5, with 10 nucleotides matching TRBD2. V shed 4 bases and J 5 bases; nucleotides not matched to a gene: 8. CDR1 and CDR2 from the germline V gene are SGHRS and YFSETQ. CDR3 length: 15 residues. CDR3 sequence (DNA): TGCGCCAGCAGCAATCTAGCGGGAGAGGGGGAGACCCAGTACTTC. This sequence encodes CASSNLAGEGETQYF. The full variable domain, completed using reference TRBV5-1 and TRBJ2-5, is KAGVTQTPRYLIKTRGQQVTLSCSPISGHRSVSWYQQTPGQGLQFLFEYFSETQRNKGNFPGRFSGRQFSNSRSEMNVSTLELGDSALYLCASSNLAGEGETQYFGPGTRLLVL.